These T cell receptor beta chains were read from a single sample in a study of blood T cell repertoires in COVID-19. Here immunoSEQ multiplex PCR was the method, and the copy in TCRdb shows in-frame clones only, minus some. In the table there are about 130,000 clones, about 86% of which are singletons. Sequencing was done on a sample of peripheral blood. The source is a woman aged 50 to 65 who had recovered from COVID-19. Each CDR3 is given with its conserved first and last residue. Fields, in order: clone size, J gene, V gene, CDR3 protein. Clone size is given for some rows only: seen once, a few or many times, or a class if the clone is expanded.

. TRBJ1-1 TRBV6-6 CASSYTQGGTEAFF
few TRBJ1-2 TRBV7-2 CASSLEGGGPGRGYTF
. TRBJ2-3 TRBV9 CASSVVQGTQYF
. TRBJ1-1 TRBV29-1 CSVVRDRGDTEAFF
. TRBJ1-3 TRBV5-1 CASSLDSQGITGNTIYF
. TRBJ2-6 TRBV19 CASTRVGSGANVLTF
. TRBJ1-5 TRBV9 CASSVEHRDRGRDSNQPQHF
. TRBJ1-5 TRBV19 CASSIRGGSNQPQHF
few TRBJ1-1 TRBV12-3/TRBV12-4 CASSHRVGEAFF
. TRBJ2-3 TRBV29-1 CSVGTPGDTQYF
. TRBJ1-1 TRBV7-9 CASSPETGGLTEAFF
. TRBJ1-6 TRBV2 CASRNAGVNSPLHF
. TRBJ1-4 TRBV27 CASPPGTGAEKLFF
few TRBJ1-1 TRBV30 CAWSSTGNTEAFF
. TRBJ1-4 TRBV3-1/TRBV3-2 CASSPQALNEKLFF
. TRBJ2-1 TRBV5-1 CASSLAQLVGYNEQFF
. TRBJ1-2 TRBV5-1 CASSLMPGQNYGYTF
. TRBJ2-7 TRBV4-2 CASSQDRHRAYEQYF
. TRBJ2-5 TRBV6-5 CASRRTAGETQYF
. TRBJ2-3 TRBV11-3 CASSSMTATDTQYF
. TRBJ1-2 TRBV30 CAWSFAGTDYGYTF
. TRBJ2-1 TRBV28 CASRLRLAGARNEQFF
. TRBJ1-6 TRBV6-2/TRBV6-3 CASSYVGTYYSPLHF
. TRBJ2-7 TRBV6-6 CASSPGTRTYEQYF
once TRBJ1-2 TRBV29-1 CSVANLDWGGYTF
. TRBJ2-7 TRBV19 CASSTGTSGTEGQQYF
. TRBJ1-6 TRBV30 CAWSVRDNSPLHF
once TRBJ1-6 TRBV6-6 CASSFLDRGANSPLHF
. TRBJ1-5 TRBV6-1 CASSDRQGVVGPQHF
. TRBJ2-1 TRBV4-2 CASSLGESNEQFF
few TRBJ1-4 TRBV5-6 CASSDRHTTTNEKLFF
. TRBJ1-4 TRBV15 CATSSYRDSTNEKLFF
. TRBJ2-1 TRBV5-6 CASRSSGRASFNNEQFF
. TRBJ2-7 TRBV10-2 CASRETAIPLEQYF
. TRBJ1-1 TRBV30 CAWSPTGYTEAFF
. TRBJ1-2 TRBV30 CAWTGGEGYTF
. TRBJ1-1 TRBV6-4 CASSCSFYRRLRAFF
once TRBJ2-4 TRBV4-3 CASRGSTSGRDIQYF
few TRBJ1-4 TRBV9 CASSVGGGAANEKLFF
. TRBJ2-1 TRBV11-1 CASSHRDSNYNEQFF
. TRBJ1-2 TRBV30 CAWSRRGVSYGYTF
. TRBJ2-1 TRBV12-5 CASGLVQRTRVPFF
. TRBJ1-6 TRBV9 CASRAAGADSPLHF
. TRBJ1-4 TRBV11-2 CASSPRSRLQEKLFF
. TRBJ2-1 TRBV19 CATRTSLSYNEQFF
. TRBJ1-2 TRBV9 CASSVGQGTRGYTF
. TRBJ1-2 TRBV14 CASSQAGGPYGYTF
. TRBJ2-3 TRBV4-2 CASSQDVRSDTQYF
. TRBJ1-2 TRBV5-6 CASSLGGGTGADGYTF
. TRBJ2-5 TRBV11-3 CASSSGSWETQYF
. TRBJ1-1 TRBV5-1 CASSSTQGTANTEAFF
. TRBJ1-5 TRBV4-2 CASSQNRRSNQPQHF